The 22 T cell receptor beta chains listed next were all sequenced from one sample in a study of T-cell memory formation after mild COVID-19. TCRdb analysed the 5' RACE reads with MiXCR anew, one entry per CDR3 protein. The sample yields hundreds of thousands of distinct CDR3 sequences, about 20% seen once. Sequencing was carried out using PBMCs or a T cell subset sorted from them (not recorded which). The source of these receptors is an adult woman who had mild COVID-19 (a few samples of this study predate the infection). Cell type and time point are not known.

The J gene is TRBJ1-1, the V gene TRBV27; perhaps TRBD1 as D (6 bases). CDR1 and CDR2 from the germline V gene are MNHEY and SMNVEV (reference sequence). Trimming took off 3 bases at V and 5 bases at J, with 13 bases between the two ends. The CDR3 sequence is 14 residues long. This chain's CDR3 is CASSFFPGATEAFF. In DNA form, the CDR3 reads TGTGCCAGCAGTTTTTTCCCAGGGGCGACTGAAGCTTTCTTT.

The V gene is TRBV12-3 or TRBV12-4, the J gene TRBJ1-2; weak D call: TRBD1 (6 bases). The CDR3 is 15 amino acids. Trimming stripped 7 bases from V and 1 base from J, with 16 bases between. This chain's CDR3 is CASTIGQSLNYGYTF. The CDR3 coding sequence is TGTGCCAGCACGATCGGACAGAGCCTTAACTATGGCTACACCTTC.

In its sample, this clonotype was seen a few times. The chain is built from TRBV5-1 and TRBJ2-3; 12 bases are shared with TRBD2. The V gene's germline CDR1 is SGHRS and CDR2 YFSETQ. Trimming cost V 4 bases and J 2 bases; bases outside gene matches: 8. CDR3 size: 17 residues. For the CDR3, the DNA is TGCGCCAGCAGCCTCAGACTAGCGGGGGTTACCACAGATACGCAGTATTTT. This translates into CASSLRLAGVTTDTQYF.

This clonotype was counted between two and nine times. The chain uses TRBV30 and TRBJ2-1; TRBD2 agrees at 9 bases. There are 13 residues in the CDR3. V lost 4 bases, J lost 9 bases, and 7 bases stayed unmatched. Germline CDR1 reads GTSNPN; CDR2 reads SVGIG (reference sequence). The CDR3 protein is CAWTPGLAPEQFF. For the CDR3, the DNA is TGTGCCTGGACCCCCGGACTAGCGCCTGAGCAGTTCTTC.

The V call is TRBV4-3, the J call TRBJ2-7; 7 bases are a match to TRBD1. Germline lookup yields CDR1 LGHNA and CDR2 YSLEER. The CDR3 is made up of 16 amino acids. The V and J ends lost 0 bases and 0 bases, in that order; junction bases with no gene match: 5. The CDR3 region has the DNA TGCGCCAGCAGCCAAGATAGTACAGGGGTCTCCTACGAGCAGTACTTC. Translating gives CASSQDSTGVSYEQYF.

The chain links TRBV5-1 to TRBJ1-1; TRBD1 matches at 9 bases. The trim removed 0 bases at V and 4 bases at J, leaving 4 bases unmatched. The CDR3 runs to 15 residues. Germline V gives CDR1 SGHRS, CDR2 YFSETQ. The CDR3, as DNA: TGCGCCAGCAGCTTGGGGGACAGGGATGCCACTGAAGCTTTCTTT. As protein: CASSLGDRDATEAFF.

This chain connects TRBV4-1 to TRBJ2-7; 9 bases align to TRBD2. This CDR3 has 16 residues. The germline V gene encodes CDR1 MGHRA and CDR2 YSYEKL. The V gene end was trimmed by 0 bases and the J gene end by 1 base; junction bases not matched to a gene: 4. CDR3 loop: CASSQDITSGSYEQYF. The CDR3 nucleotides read TGCGCCAGCAGCCAAGATATTACTAGCGGGTCCTACGAGCAGTACTTC.

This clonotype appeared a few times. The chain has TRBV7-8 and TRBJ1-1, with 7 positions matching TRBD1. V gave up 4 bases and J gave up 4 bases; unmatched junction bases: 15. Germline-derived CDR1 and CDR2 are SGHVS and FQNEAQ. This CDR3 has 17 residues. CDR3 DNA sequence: TGTGCCAGCAGCTCCCTTCAACAACAGGGGTTGGGCACTGAAGCTTTCTTT. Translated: CASSSLQQQGLGTEAFF.

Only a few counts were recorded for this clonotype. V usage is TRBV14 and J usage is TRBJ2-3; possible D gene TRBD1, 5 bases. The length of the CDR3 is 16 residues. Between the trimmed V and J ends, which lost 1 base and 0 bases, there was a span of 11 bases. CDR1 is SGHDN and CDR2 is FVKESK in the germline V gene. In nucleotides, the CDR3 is TGTGCCAGCAGCCAAGGAGCAGGGTTGAGCACAGATACGCAGTATTTT. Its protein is CASSQGAGLSTDTQYF.

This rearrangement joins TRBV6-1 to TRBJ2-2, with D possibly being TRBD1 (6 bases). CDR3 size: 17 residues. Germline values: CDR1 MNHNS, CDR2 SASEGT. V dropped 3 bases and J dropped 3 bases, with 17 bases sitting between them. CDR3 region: CASSDGDRWDYTGELFF. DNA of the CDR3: TGTGCCAGCAGTGATGGCGACAGGTGGGATTACACCGGGGAGCTGTTTTTT.

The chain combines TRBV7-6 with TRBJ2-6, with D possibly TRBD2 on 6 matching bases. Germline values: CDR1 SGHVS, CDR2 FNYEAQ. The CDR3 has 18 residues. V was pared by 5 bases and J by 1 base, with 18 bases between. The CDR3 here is CASSPIPGEGSGANVLTF. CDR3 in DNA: TGTGCCAGCAGCCCCATCCCGGGGGAAGGTTCTGGGGCCAACGTCCTGACTTTC.

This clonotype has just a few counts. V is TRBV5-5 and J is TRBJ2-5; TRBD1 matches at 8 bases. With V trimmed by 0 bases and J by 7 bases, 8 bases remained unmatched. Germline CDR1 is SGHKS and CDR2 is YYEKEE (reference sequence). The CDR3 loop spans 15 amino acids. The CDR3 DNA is TGTGCCAGCAGCTTGGCCCCAGGGGGCGAGGCGACCCAGTACTTC. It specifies CASSLAPGGEATQYF.

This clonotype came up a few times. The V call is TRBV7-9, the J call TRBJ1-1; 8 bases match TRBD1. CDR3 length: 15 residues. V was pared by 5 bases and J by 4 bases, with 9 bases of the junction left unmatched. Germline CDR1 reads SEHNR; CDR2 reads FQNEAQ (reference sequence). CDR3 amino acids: CASSLAGGAGTEAFF. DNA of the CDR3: TGTGCCAGCAGCCTCGCAGGGGGCGCCGGCACTGAAGCTTTCTTT.

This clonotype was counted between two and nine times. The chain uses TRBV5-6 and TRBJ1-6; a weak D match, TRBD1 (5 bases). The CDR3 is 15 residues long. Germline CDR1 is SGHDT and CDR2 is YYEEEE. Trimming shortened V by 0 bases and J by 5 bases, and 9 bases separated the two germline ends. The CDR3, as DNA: TGTGCCAGCAGCTTGGAGGGACTACATAATTCACCCCTCCACTTT. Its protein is CASSLEGLHNSPLHF. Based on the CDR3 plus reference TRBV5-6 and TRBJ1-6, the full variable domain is DAGVTQSPTHLIKTRGQQVTLRCSPKSGHDTVSWYQQALGQGPQFIFQYYEEEERQRGNFPDRFSGHQFPNYSSELNVNALLLGDSALYLCASSLEGLHNSPLHFGNGTRLTVT.

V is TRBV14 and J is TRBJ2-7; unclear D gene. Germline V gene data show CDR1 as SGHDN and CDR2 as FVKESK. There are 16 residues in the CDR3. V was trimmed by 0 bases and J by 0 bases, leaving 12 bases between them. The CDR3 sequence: CASSQDYGPYSYEQYF. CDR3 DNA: TGTGCCAGCAGCCAAGATTATGGGCCCTACTCCTACGAGCAGTACTTC.

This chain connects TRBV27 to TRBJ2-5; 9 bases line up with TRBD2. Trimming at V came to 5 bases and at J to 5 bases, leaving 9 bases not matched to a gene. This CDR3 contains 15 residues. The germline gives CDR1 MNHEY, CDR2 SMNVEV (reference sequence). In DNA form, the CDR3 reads TGTGCCAGCAGTCAACGCGGGGGGGTATTGGAGACCCAGTACTTC. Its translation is CASSQRGGVLETQYF.

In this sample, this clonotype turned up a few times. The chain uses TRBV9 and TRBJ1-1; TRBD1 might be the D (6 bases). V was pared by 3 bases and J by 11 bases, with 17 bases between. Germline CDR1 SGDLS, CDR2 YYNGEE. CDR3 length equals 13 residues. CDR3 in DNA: TGTGCCAGCAGCGCAGCGCCGACAGGCTCGGCTTTCTTT. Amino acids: CASSAAPTGSAFF.

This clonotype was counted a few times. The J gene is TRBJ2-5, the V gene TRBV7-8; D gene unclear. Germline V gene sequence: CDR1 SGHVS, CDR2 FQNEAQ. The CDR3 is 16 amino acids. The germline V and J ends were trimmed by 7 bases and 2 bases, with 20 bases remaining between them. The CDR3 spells CASTRVSSGQQETQYF. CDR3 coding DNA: TGTGCCAGCACCCGCGTGTCATCGGGCCAACAAGAGACCCAGTACTTC.

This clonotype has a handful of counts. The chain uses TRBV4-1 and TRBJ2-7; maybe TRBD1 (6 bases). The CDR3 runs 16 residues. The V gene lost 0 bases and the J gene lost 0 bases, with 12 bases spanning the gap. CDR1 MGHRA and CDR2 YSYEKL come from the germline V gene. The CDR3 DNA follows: TGCGCCAGCAGCCAAGAAGATTTAGGGGGCTCCTACGAGCAGTACTTC. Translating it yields CASSQEDLGGSYEQYF.

The CDR3 DNA reads TGTGCCATCAGGGATGCCGGGACAGGGGATGAGCAGTTCTTC. The encoded protein is CAIRDAGTGDEQFF. The chain joins TRBV10-3 to TRBJ2-1; 10 bases are a match to TRBD1. J gave up 8 bases and V 6 bases, and 7 bases lay outside the gene matches. CDR1 ENHRY and CDR2 SYGVKD come from the germline V gene. The CDR3 consists of 14 residues.

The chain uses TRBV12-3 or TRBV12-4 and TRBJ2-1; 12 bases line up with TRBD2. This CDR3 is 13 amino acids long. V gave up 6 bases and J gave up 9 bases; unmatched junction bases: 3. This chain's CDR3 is CASRTLAGGEQFF. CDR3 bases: TGTGCCAGCAGAACACTAGCGGGAGGTGAGCAGTTCTTC.

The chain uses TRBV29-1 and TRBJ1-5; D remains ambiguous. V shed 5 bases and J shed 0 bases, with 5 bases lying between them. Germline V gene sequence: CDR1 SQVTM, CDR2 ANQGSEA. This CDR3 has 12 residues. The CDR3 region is CSVSDSNQPQHF. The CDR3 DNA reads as TGCAGCGTTTCAGATAGCAATCAGCCCCAGCATTTT.